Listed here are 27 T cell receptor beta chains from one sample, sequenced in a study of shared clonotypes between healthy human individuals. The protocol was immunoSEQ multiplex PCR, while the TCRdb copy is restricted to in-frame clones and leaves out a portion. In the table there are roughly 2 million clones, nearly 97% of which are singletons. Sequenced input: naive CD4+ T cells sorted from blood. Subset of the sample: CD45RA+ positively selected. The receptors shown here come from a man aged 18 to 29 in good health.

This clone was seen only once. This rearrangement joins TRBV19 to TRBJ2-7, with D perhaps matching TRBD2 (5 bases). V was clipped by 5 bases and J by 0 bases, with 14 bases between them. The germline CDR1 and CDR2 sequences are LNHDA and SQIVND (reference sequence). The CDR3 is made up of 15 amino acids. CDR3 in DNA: TGTGCCAGTAGTGGAACCGAACTAGGCTCCTACGAGCAGTACTTC. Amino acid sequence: CASSGTELGSYEQYF.

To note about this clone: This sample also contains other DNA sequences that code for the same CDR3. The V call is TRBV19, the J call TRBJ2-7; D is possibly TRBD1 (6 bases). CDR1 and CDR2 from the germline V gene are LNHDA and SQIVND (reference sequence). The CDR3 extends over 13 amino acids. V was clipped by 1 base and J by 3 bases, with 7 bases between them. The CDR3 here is CASSIAQGYEQYF. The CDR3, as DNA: TGTGCCAGTAGTATAGCACAGGGCTACGAGCAGTACTTC.

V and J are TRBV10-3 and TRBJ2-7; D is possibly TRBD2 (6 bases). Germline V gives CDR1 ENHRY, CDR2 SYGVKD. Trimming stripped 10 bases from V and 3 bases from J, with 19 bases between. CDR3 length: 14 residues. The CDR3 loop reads CATTDGGNLYEQYF. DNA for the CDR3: TGTGCCACCACCGATGGGGGGAACCTCTACGAGCAGTACTTC.

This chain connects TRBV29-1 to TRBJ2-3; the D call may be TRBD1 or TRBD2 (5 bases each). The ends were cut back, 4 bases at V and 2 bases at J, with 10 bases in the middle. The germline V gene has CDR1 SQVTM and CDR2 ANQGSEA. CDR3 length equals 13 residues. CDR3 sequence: CSVARDPTDTQYF. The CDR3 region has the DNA TGCAGCGTTGCAAGGGACCCCACAGATACGCAGTATTTT.

The CDR3 DNA reads TGCGCCAGCAGCGAACGGGGTCATAGCACAGATACGCAGTATTTT. Translated: CASSERGHSTDTQYF. This chain joins TRBV4-1 and TRBJ2-3, with a weak D call TRBD2 (5 bases). The CDR3 is 15 amino acids. CDR1 is MGHRA, CDR2 YSYEKL, per germline. V shed 5 bases and J shed 0 bases, with 12 bases lying between them.

The chain's CDR3 is CASSLNGANEKLFF. The CDR3 region has the DNA TGCGCCAGCAGCTTGAACGGGGCTAATGAAAAACTGTTTTTT. This chain links TRBV5-1 with TRBJ1-4; D is undetermined. The CDR3 loop spans 14 amino acids. Germline V gene data show CDR1 as SGHRS and CDR2 as YFSETQ. V lost 1 base and J 3 bases, leaving 7 bases between the germline ends.

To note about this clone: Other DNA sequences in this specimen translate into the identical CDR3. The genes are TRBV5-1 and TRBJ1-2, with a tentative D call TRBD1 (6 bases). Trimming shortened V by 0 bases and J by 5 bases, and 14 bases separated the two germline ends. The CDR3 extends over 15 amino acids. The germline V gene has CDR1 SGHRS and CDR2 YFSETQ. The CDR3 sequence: CASSLGTAGNYGYTF. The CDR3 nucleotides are TGCGCCAGCAGCTTGGGGACAGCCGGGAATTATGGCTACACCTTC.

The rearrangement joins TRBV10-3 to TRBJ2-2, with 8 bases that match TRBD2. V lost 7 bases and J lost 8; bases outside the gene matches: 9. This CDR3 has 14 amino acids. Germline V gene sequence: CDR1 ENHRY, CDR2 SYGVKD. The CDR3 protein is CAITRTSTSGELFF. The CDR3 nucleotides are TGTGCCATCACCCGGACTAGCACGTCTGGGGAGCTGTTTTTT.

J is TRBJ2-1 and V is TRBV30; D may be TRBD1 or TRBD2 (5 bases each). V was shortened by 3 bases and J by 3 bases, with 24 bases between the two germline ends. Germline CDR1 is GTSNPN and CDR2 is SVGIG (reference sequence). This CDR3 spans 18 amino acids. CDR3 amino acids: CAWSHPPRQTAGYNEQFF. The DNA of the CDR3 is TGTGCCTGGAGCCACCCCCCGCGACAGACCGCGGGCTACAATGAGCAGTTCTTC.

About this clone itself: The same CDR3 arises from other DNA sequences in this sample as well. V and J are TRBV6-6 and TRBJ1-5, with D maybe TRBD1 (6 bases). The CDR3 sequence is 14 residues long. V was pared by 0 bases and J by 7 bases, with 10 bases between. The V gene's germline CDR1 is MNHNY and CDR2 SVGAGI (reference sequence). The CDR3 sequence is CASSYSGQGQPQHF. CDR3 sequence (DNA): TGTGCCAGCAGTTACTCGGGTCAGGGGCAGCCCCAGCATTTT.

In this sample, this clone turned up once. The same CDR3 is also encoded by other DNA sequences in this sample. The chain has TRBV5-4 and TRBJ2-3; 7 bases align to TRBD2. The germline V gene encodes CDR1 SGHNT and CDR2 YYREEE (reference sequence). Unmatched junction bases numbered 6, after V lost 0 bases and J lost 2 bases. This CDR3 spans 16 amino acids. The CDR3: CASSLGSGGNTDTQYF. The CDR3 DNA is TGTGCCAGCAGCTTGGGTTCGGGGGGAAACACAGATACGCAGTATTTT.

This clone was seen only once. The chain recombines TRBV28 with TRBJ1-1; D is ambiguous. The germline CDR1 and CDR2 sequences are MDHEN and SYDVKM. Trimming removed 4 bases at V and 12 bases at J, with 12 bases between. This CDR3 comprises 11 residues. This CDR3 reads CASSSLRVTFF. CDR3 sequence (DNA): TGTGCCAGCAGTTCTCTAAGGGTGACTTTCTTT.

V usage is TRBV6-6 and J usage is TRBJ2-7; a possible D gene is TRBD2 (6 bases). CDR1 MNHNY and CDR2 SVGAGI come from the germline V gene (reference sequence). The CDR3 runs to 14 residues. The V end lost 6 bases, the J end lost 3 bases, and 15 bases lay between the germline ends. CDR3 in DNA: TGTGCCAGCAGGCTGCGGGACCAGCACTACGAGCAGTACTTC. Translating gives CASRLRDQHYEQYF.

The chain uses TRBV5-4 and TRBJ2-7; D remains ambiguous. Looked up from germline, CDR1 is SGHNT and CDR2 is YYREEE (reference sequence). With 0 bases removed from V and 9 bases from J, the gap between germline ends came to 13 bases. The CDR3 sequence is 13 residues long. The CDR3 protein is CASSLGESWVQYF. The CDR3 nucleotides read TGTGCCAGCAGCTTGGGTGAAAGTTGGGTGCAGTACTTC.

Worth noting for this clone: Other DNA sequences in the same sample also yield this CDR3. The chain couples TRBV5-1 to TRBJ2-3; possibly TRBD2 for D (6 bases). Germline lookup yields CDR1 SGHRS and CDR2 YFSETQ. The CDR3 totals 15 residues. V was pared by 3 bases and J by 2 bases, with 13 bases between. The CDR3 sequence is CASSSLGGSTDTQYF. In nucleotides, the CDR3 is TGCGCCAGCAGCTCCCTCGGGGGTTCCACAGATACGCAGTATTTT.

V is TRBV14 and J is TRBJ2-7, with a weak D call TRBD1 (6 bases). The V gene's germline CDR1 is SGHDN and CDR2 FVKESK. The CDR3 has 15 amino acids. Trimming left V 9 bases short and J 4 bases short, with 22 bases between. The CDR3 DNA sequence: TGTGCCAGGTTGGGGACACCAACAACTGGGTACGAGCAGTACTTC. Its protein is CARLGTPTTGYEQYF.

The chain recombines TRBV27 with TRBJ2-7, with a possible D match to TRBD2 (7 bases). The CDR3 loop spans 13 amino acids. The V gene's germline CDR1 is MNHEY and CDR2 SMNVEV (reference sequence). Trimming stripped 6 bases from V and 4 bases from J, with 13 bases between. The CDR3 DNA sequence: TGTGCCAGCAGGAGGGGGGGCCTATACGAGCAGTACTTC. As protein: CASRRGGLYEQYF.

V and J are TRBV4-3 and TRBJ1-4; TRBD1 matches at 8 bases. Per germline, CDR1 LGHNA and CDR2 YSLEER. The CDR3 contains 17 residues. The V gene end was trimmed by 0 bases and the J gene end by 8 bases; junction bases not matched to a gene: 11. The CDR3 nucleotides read TGCGCCAGCAGCCAAGAAGCGAAGACAGGGGTAGACGAAAAACTGTTTTTT. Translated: CASSQEAKTGVDEKLFF.

The CDR3 sequence is CASSYDESAKNIQYF. As DNA, the CDR3 is TGTGCCAGCAGTTACGATGAGTCGGCCAAAAACATTCAGTACTTC. The V and J genes are TRBV6-6 and TRBJ2-4; D unclear. CDR1 and CDR2 from the germline V gene are MNHNY and SVGAGI (reference sequence). Trimming shortened V by 2 bases and J by 1 base, and 9 bases separated the two germline ends. This CDR3 spans 15 amino acids.

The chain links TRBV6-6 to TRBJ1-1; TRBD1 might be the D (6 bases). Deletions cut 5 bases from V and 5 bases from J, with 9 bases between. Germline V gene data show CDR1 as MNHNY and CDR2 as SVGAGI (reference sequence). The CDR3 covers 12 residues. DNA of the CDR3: TGTGCCAGCAGTGGAGGGGGAACTGAAGCTTTCTTT. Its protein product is CASSGGGTEAFF.

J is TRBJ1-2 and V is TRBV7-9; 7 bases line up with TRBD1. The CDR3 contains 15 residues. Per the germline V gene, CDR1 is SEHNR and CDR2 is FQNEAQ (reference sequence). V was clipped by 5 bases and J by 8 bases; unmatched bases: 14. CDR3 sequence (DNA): TGTGCCAGCAGCCAGGGGACAGTGGACTTTTGGGGCTACACCTTC. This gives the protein CASSQGTVDFWGYTF.

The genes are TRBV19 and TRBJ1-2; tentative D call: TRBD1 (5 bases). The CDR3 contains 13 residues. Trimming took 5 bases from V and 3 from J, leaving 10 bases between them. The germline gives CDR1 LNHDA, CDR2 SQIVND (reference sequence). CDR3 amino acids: CASSLGRDYGYTF. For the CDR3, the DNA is TGTGCCAGTAGTTTGGGCAGGGACTATGGCTACACCTTC.

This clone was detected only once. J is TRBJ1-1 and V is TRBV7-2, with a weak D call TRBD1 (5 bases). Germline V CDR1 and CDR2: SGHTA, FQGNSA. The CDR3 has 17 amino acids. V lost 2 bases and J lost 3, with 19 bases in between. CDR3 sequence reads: CASSLPLNGRAYTEAFF. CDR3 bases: TGTGCCAGCAGCTTACCCTTAAACGGCAGGGCTTACACTGAAGCTTTCTTT.

The CDR3 sequence is CASSPGGTGPEKLFF. DNA for the CDR3: TGCGCCAGCAGCCCCGGCGGGACAGGGCCTGAAAAACTGTTTTTT. This rearrangement joins TRBV5-1 to TRBJ1-4; 9 bases match TRBD1. Germline V gives CDR1 SGHRS, CDR2 YFSETQ. The CDR3 has 15 residues. V lost 4 bases to trimming and J lost 7 bases; unmatched junction nucleotides: 8.

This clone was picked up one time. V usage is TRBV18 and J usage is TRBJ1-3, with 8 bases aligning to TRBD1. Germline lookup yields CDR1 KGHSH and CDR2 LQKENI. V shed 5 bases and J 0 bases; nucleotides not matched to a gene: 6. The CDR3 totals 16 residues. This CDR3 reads CASSSDRGFSGNTIYF. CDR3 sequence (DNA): TGTGCCAGCTCATCCGACAGGGGATTCTCTGGAAACACCATATATTTT.

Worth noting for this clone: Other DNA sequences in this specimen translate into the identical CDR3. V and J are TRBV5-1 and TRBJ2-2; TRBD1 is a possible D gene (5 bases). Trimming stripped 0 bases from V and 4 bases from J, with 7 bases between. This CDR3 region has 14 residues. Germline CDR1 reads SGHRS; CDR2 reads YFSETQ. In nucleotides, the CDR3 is TGCGCCAGCAGCTTGGGACAGACCACCGGGGAGCTGTTTTTT. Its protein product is CASSLGQTTGELFF. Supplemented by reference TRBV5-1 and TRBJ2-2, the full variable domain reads KAGVTQTPRYLIKTRGQQVTLSCSPISGHRSVSWYQQTPGQGLQFLFEYFSETQRNKGNFPGRFSGRQFSNSRSEMNVSTLELGDSALYLCASSLGQTTGELFFGEGSRLTVL.

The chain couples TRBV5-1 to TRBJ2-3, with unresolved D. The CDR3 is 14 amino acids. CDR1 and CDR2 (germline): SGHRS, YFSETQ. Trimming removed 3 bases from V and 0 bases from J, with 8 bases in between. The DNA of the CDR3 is TGCGCCAGCAGCTACATCTACAGCACAGATACGCAGTATTTT. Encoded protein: CASSYIYSTDTQYF.